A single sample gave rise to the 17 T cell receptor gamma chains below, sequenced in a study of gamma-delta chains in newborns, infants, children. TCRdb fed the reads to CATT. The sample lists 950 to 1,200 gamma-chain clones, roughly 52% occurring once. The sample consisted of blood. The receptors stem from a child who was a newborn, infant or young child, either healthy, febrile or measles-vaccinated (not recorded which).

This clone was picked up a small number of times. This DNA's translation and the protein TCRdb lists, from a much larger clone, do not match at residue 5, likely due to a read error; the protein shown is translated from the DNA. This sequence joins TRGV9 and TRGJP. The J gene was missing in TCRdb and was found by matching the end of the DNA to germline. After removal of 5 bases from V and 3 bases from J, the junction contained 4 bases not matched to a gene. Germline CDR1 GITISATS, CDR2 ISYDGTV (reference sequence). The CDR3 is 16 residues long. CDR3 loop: CALWGPQELGKKIKVF. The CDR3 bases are TGTGCCTTGTGGGGGCCGCAAGAGTTGGGCAAAAAAATCAAGGTATTT.

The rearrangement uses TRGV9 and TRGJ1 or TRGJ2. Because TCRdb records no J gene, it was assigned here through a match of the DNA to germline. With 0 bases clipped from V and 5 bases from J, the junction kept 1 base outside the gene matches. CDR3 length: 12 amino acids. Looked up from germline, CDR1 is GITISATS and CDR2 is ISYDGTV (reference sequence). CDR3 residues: CALWEVNYKKLF. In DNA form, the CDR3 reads TGTGCCTTGTGGGAGGTGAATTATAAGAAACTCTTT.

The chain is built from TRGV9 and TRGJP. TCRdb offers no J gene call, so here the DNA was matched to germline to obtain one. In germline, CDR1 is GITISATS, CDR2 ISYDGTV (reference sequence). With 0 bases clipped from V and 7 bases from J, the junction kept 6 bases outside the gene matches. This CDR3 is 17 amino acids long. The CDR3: CALWEVPRELGKKIKVF. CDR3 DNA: TGTGCCTTGTGGGAGGTGCCTAGGGAGTTGGGCAAAAAAATCAAGGTATTT.

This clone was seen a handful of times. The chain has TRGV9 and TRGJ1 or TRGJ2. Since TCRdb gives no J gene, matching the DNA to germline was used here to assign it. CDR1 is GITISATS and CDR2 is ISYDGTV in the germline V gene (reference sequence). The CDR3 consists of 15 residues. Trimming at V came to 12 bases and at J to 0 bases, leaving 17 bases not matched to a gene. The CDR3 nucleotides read TGTGCCCCGCTGGGGGGTCATTCGAATTATTATAAGAAACTCTTT. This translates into CAPLGGHSNYYKKLF.

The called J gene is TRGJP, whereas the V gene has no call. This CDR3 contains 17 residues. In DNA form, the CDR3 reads TGTGCCTTGTGGGACCTCCCGCAAGAGTTGGGCAAAAAAATCAAGGTATTT. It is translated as CALWDLPQELGKKIKVF.

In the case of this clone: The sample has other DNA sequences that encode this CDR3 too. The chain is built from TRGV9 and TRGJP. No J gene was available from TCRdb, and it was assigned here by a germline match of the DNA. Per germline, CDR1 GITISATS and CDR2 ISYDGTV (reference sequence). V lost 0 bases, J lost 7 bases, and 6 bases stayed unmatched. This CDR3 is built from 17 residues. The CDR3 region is CALWEVQGELGKKIKVF. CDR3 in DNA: TGTGCCTTGTGGGAGGTGCAGGGGGAGTTGGGCAAAAAAATCAAGGTATTT.

This CDR3 reads CALWEGFKKLF. The DNA for the CDR3 is TGTGCCTTGTGGGAGGGCTTTAAGAAACTCTTT. J is TRGJ1 or TRGJ2 and V is TRGV9. Here the J gene was assigned by germline matching of the DNA, as TCRdb has none. Germline V gene lookup returns CDR1 GITISATS and CDR2 ISYDGTV (reference sequence). The CDR3 loop spans 11 amino acids. Trimming at V came to 2 bases and at J to 9 bases, leaving 4 bases not matched to a gene.

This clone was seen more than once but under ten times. The CDR3 loop is CALWEVDPHRRYKKLF. In nucleotides, the CDR3 is TGTGCCTTGTGGGAGGTGGACCCCCACCGCCGTTATAAGAAACTCTTT. No V gene call was produced; the J gene was TRGJ1 or TRGJ2. The CDR3 sequence is 16 residues long.

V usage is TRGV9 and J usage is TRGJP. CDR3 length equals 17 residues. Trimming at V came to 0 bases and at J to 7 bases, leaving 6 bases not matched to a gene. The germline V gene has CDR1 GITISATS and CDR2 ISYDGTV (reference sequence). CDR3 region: CALWEVHWELGKKIKVF. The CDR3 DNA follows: TGTGCCTTGTGGGAGGTGCATTGGGAGTTGGGCAAAAAAATCAAGGTATTT.

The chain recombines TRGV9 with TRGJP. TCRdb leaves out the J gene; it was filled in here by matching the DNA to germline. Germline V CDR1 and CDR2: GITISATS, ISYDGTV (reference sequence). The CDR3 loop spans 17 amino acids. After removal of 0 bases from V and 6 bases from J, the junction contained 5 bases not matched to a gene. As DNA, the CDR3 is TGTGCCTTGTGGGAGGTGAGCGGAGAGTTGGGCAAAAAAATCAAGGTATTT. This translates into CALWEVSGELGKKIKVF.

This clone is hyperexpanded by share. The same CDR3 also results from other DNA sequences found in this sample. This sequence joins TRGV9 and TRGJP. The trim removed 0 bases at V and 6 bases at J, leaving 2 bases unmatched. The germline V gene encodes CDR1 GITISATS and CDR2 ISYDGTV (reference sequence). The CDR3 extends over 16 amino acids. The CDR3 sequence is CALWEVRELGKKIKVF. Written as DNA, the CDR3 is TGTGCCTTGTGGGAGGTGCGAGAGTTGGGCAAAAAAATCAAGGTATTT.

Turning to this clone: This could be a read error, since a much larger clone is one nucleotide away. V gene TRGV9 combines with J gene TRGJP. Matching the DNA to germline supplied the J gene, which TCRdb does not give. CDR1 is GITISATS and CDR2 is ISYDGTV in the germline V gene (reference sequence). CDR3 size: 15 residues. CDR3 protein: CALWGLELGKKVKVF. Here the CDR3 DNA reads TGTGCCTTGTGGGGTTTAGAGTTGGGCAAAAAAGTCAAGGTATTT.

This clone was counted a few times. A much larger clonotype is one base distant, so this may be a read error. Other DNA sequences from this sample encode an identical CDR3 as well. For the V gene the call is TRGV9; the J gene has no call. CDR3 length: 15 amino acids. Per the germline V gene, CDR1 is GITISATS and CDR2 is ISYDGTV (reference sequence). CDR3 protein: CALWEEELGKKIKVF. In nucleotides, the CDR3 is TGTGCCTTGTGGGAGGAAGAGTTGGGCAAAAAAATAAAGGTATTT.

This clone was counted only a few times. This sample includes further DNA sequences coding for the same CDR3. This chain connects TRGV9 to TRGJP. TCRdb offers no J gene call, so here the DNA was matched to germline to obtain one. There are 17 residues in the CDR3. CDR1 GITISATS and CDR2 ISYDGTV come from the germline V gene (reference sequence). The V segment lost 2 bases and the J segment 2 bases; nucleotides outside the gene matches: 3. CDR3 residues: CALWEGRQELGKKIKVF. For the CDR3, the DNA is TGTGCCTTGTGGGAGGGGAGGCAAGAGTTGGGCAAAAAAATCAAGGTATTT.

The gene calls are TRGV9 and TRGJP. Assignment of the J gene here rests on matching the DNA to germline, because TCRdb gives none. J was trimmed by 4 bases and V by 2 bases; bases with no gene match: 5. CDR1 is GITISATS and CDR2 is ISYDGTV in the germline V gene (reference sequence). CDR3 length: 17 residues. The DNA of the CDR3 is TGTGCCTTGTGGGAGGATCTCCAAGAGTTGGGCAAAAAAATCAAGGTATTT. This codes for CALWEDLQELGKKIKVF.

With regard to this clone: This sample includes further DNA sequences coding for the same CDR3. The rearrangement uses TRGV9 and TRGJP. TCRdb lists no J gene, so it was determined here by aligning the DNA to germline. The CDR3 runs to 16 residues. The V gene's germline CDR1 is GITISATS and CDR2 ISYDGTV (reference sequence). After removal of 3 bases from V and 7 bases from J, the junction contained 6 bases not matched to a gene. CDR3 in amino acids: CALWEPQELGKKIKVF. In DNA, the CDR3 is TGTGCCTTGTGGGAGCCACAGGAGTTGGGCAAAAAAATCAAGGTATTT.

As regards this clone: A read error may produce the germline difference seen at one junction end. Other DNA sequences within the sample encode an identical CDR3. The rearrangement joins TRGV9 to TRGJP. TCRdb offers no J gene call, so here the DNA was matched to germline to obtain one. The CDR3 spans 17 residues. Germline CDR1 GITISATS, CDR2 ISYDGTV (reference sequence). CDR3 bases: TGCGCCTTGTGGGAGGTGCGCCAAGAGTTGGGCAAAAAAATCAAGGTATTT. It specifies CALWEVRQELGKKIKVF.